A selection of T cell receptor beta chains follows, all from one sample in a study of brain T cells in children with intractable seizures. The table came from immunoSEQ multiplex PCR; TCRdb's copy has only in-frame clones and leaves some out. Here the sample spans fewer than 25,000 clones, around 94% being singletons. Source: peripheral blood, taken at surgery. The receptors come from a boy between 10 and 17 years old with focal cortical dysplasia and intractable seizures. CDR3s include the opening cysteine and the closing phenylalanine or tryptophan. A D gene is named only where the DNA matches it firmly. A clone size is listed for some rows: how often the clone was seen (once, few, many), or a class if it is expanded.

j_gene	d_gene	abundance	v_gene	CDR3aa	CDR3nt
TRBJ2-3	TRBD2	NA	TRBV9	CASSWGGRASGDTQYF	TGTGCCAGCAGCTGGGGAGGGAGGGCCTCTGGGGATACGCAGTATTTT
TRBJ1-1	NA	NA	TRBV5-6	CASSLQGMNTEAFF	TGTGCCAGCAGCTTACAGGGAATGAACACTGAAGCTTTCTTT
TRBJ2-1	TRBD2	NA	TRBV29-1	CSVETLAGGEQFF	TGCAGCGTTGAAACACTAGCGGGAGGCGAGCAGTTCTTC
TRBJ2-1	NA	once	TRBV12-5	CASGLARGVSEQFF	TGTGCTAGTGGTCTAGCGAGGGGGGTTAGTGAGCAGTTCTTC
TRBJ2-3	NA	NA	TRBV6-5	CASSYSRGLNTDTQYF	TGTGCCAGCAGTTACTCACGGGGATTAAACACAGATACGCAGTATTTT
TRBJ1-6	TRBD1	NA	TRBV3-1/TRBV3-2	CASSRAPPTGAGNSPLHF	TGTGCCAGCAGCAGGGCCCCTCCGACAGGGGCCGGTAATTCACCCCTCCACTTT
TRBJ2-1	NA	NA	TRBV5-1	CASSPAAGPYNEQFF	TGCGCCAGCAGCCCCGCGGCGGGGCCCTACAATGAGCAGTTCTTC
TRBJ2-6	TRBD1	NA	TRBV7-3	CASSLLVTGGSGANVLTF	TGTGCCAGCAGCTTACTAGTGACAGGGGGAAGTGGGGCCAACGTCCTGACTTTC
TRBJ1-4	TRBD1	once	TRBV27	CASRAGTGVEKLFF	TGTGCCAGCAGGGCCGGGACAGGGGTGGAAAAACTGTTTTTT
TRBJ1-6	NA	NA	TRBV7-3	CASSLRTGGLRNSPLHF	TGTGCCAGCAGCTTAAGAACTGGGGGGCTTCGTAATTCACCCCTCCACTTT
TRBJ2-3	TRBD2	NA	TRBV15	CATSRERGGTDTQYF	TGTGCCACCAGCAGAGAGCGGGGGGGCACAGATACGCAGTATTTT
TRBJ1-4	NA	NA	TRBV6-5	CASSYRTATNEKLFF	TGTGCCAGCAGTTACCGTACGGCAACTAATGAAAAACTGTTTTTT
TRBJ1-1	NA	NA	TRBV6-1	CASSEMLTPGNTEAFF	TGTGCCAGCAGTGAAATGTTAACGCCAGGGAACACTGAAGCTTTCTTT
TRBJ1-5	TRBD1	NA	TRBV6-1	CASSEAVQGAYQPQHF	TGTGCCAGCAGTGAAGCGGTACAGGGGGCTTACCAGCCCCAGCATTTT
TRBJ1-5	NA	NA	TRBV19	CASSIVVGQLRQPQHF	TGTGCCAGTAGTATAGTGGTAGGGCAGCTCCGTCAGCCCCAGCATTTT
TRBJ2-3	NA	NA	TRBV18	CASVFTDTQYF	TGTGCCAGCGTCTTCACAGATACGCAGTATTTT
TRBJ2-7	TRBD2	NA	TRBV10-1	CASRGTSGGRTYEQYF	TGCGCCAGCAGAGGGACTAGCGGGGGGAGGACCTACGAGCAGTACTTC
TRBJ2-4	NA	once	TRBV19	CASSLQGVGKNIQYF	TGTGCCAGTAGCCTACAGGGCGTCGGCAAAAACATTCAGTACTTC
TRBJ2-1	TRBD1	NA	TRBV4-1	CASSQPARTGRSGEQFF	TGCGCCAGCAGCCAGCCGGCAAGGACAGGGAGGAGTGGTGAGCAGTTCTTC
TRBJ1-1	NA	NA	TRBV12-3/TRBV12-4	CASSLEGTEAFF	TGTGCCAGCAGTTTAGAGGGGACTGAAGCTTTCTTT
TRBJ2-1	TRBD2	NA	TRBV7-3	CASSLGLAGGDEQFF	TGTGCCAGCAGCTTAGGACTAGCGGGAGGCGATGAGCAGTTCTTC
TRBJ2-3	TRBD2	NA	TRBV28	CASSSTGLAWTDTQYF	TGTGCCAGCAGTTCTACCGGACTAGCATGGACAGATACGCAGTATTTT
TRBJ1-2	TRBD1	NA	TRBV3-1/TRBV3-2	CASSQEANRGFLYGYTF	TGTGCCAGCAGCCAAGAGGCGAACAGGGGCTTCCTTTATGGCTACACCTTC
TRBJ1-4	NA	NA	TRBV28	CASTSPGQANEKLFF	TGTGCCAGCACCTCCCCGGGGCAGGCGAATGAAAAACTGTTTTTT
TRBJ1-3	NA	NA	TRBV4-1	CASSQNADKLHTIYF	TGCGCCAGCAGCCAAAATGCCGACAAGTTACACACCATATATTTT